This T cell receptor (beta chain) was profiled in a study of T-cell reconstitution after alpha-beta-depleted transplantation in children. Study-wide results and caveats: There were reportedly several hundred expanded graft clones from which alpha-beta T cells came about two months after transplant.

In this sample, this clonotype turned up a few times. Its antigen is unidentified. Unique molecular identifiers were incorporated into the prepared TCRbeta library. TCRdb fed the PCR reads into MiXCR, producing one record per CDR3 protein. The profile shows some 830,000 distinct CDR3 sequences, roughly 15% of them singletons. Germline CDR1 SGHRS, CDR2 YFSETQ. V was trimmed by 1 base and J by 6 bases, leaving 14 bases between them. This CDR3 has 14 amino acids. The sample here was PBMCs, mostly from graft donor cells, taken 360 days after TCRalphabeta/CD19-depleted stem cell transplant. The source of this sequence is a male patient between 5 and 17 years old who had a stem cell transplant for acute lymphoblastic leukemia, so the T cells may come from the graft donor. This sequence joins TRBV5-1 and TRBJ2-7; unclear D gene. The CDR3 here is CASSLPWEYSEQYF. DNA for the CDR3: TGCGCCAGCAGCTTGCCATGGGAATATAGCGAGCAGTACTTC.